This entry lists 26 T cell receptor beta chains sequenced from one sample in a study of OX40 agonist ivuxolimab in advanced cancers. TCRdb's copy holds only in-frame clones and misses some; the assay was immunoSEQ multiplex PCR. Counted here are about 60,000 clones, almost 95% occurring once; the ten biggest clones make up about 19%. Here the sequenced sample was CD4+ or CD8+ T cells sorted from blood, taken in a trial of the OX40 agonist ivuxolimab. Every receptor here comes from an adult with an advanced solid tumor such as melanoma, head and neck, liver or kidney cancer.

The chain uses TRBV29-1 and TRBJ2-7, with D uncertain. Germline values: CDR1 SQVTM, CDR2 ANQGSEA. Trimming removed 0 bases at V and 4 bases at J, with 4 bases between. The CDR3 length is 11 residues. The CDR3 reads CSVEEGYEQYF. The CDR3 DNA reads TGCAGCGTTGAAGAGGGATACGAGCAGTACTTC.

This sequence joins TRBV4-1 and TRBJ1-5; TRBD1 agrees at 7 bases. The J segment lost 5 bases and the V segment lost 3 bases, leaving 16 bases of the junction unmatched. From germline, CDR1 is MGHRA and CDR2 YSYEKL. The CDR3 has 18 amino acids. CDR3 coding DNA: TGCGCCAGCAGCCAGAGGGGACCTGGGACAGTCCTCGATCAGCCCCAGCATTTT. The encoded protein is CASSQRGPGTVLDQPQHF.

The chain uses TRBV4-1 and TRBJ1-4, with a weak D call TRBD1 (5 bases). Germline V lookup: CDR1 MGHRA, CDR2 YSYEKL. Trimming pared 6 bases from V and 3 bases from J, leaving 17 bases between. The CDR3 runs 16 residues. The CDR3 DNA reads TGCGCCAGCAGTCCCACATGGAGGGGCTCTAATGAAAAACTGTTTTTT. It codes for CASSPTWRGSNEKLFF.

This chain joins TRBV19 and TRBJ2-5; tentatively, D is TRBD1 or TRBD2 (6 bases each). CDR1 is LNHDA, CDR2 SQIVND, per germline (reference sequence). Deletions cut 4 bases from V and 7 bases from J, with 16 bases between. The CDR3 sequence is 14 residues long. CDR3 sequence reads: CASSSVGGLRTQYF. CDR3 in DNA: TGTGCCAGTAGTAGCGTAGGGGGGTTGAGGACCCAGTACTTC.

The chain combines TRBV5-1 with TRBJ1-3; possible D gene TRBD1, 6 bases. This CDR3 is built from 15 residues. Germline values: CDR1 SGHRS, CDR2 YFSETQ. Trimming took off 4 bases at V and 0 bases at J, with 11 bases between the two ends. CDR3: CASSPGQASGNTIYF. For the CDR3, the DNA is TGCGCCAGCAGCCCGGGACAAGCCTCTGGAAACACCATATATTTT.

The genes are TRBV6-4 and TRBJ2-1; perhaps TRBD2 as D (6 bases). This CDR3 contains 15 residues. Germline V gene lookup returns CDR1 MRHNA and CDR2 SNTAGT. V shed 6 bases and J shed 8 bases, with 20 bases lying between them. The CDR3 loop reads CASSEHRDSRYEQFF. The DNA of the CDR3 is TGTGCCAGCAGCGAACACCGGGACTCCCGCTATGAGCAGTTCTTC.

The rearrangement links TRBV4-1 to TRBJ2-1; TRBD2 matches 10 bases. Trimming removed 2 bases from V and 6 bases from J; junction bases left unmatched: 4. Germline V lookup: CDR1 MGHRA, CDR2 YSYEKL. This CDR3 is 15 amino acids long. This CDR3 is CASSQLAGVFNEQFF. For the CDR3, the DNA is TGCGCCAGCAGCCAACTAGCGGGAGTTTTCAATGAGCAGTTCTTC.

The V gene is TRBV5-6, the J gene TRBJ1-2; 7 positions match TRBD1. The CDR3 loop spans 13 amino acids. V gave up 2 bases and J gave up 6 bases; unmatched junction bases: 4. Germline CDR1 is SGHDT and CDR2 is YYEEEE. The CDR3 sequence is CASSFGTADGYTF. The CDR3 DNA sequence: TGTGCCAGCAGCTTTGGGACAGCGGATGGCTACACCTTC. Drawing the rest from reference TRBV5-6 and TRBJ1-2, the complete variable domain is DAGVTQSPTHLIKTRGQQVTLRCSPKSGHDTVSWYQQALGQGPQFIFQYYEEEERQRGNFPDRFSGHQFPNYSSELNVNALLLGDSALYLCASSFGTADGYTFGSGTRLTVV.

The rearrangement joins TRBV10-1 to TRBJ2-7, with 8 bases lining up with TRBD1. The CDR3 extends over 13 amino acids. Trimming at V came to 10 bases and at J to 4 bases, leaving 9 bases not matched to a gene. Germline V gives CDR1 WNHNN, CDR2 SYGVQD (reference sequence). The CDR3 region has the DNA TGCGCCAACCTGGACAGGGAGAGGTACGAGCAGTACTTC. Translation gives CANLDRERYEQYF.

The DNA for the CDR3 is TGTGCCAGTAGTTGGGGGTCCGGGACAGGGGCCTTTCCTACCTACGAGCAGTACTTC. Protein sequence: CASSWGSGTGAFPTYEQYF. The rearrangement links TRBV19 to TRBJ2-7; TRBD1 matches at 10 bases. V gave up 5 bases and J gave up 2 bases; unmatched junction bases: 18. The CDR3 totals 19 residues. Germline V lookup: CDR1 LNHDA, CDR2 SQIVND (reference sequence).

This clone was picked up one time. V and J are TRBV5-1 and TRBJ2-1; 11 bases match TRBD1. The germline CDR1 and CDR2 sequences are SGHRS and YFSETQ. The CDR3 is made up of 13 amino acids. V gave up 4 bases and J gave up 9 bases; unmatched junction bases: 3. DNA of the CDR3: TGCGCCAGCAGCCGGACAGGGGGCGCTGAGCAGTTCTTC. Translation: CASSRTGGAEQFF.

The chain uses TRBV14 and TRBJ2-7, with a possible D match to TRBD1 (6 bases). Germline assignment: CDR1 SGHDN and CDR2 FVKESK. This CDR3 contains 13 residues. Trimming stripped 2 bases from V and 4 bases from J, with 9 bases between. The CDR3 sequence is CASSQKGVYEQYF. The CDR3, as DNA: TGTGCCAGCAGCCAAAAGGGGGTGTACGAGCAGTACTTC.

This chain uses TRBV28 with TRBJ2-7; D may correspond to TRBD1 or TRBD2 (5 bases each). CDR1 MDHEN and CDR2 SYDVKM come from the germline V gene. V shed 1 base and J shed 5 bases, with 12 bases lying between them. The CDR3 length is 14 residues. The CDR3 nucleotides are TGTGCCAGCAGTTTATTGGCCGGGACCCACGAGCAGTACTTC. Translated, it gives CASSLLAGTHEQYF.

This clone was seen once. The CDR3 is CASSLSGWTGNSGNTIYF. In DNA, the CDR3 is TGTGCCAGCAGCTTAAGTGGGTGGACAGGGAACTCTGGAAACACCATATATTTT. V is TRBV7-9 and J is TRBJ1-3, with 8 bases identical to TRBD1. The CDR3 length is 18 residues. Germline CDR1 is SEHNR and CDR2 is FQNEAQ (reference sequence). The J segment lost 0 bases and the V segment lost 2 bases, leaving 9 bases of the junction unmatched.

The chain joins TRBV7-9 to TRBJ2-1; maybe TRBD2 (6 bases). V dropped 3 bases and J dropped 8 bases, with 17 bases sitting between them. Germline V CDR1 and CDR2: SEHNR, FQNEAQ (reference sequence). The CDR3 loop spans 15 amino acids. The CDR3 here is CASSFGGRGDDEQFF. CDR3 coding DNA: TGTGCCAGCAGCTTTGGAGGGAGAGGAGATGATGAGCAGTTCTTC.

The CDR3 sequence: CASSQYSPPDIGSYEQYF. The DNA for the CDR3 is TGCGCCAGCAGCCAATACTCTCCCCCGGACATCGGGTCCTACGAGCAGTACTTC. The gene calls are TRBV4-3 and TRBJ2-7; D is perhaps TRBD1 (5 bases). The CDR3 sequence is 18 residues long. V lost 2 bases to trimming and J lost 1 base, with 21 bases between them. Germline V gene lookup returns CDR1 LGHNA and CDR2 YSLEER.

This chain uses TRBV28 with TRBJ2-7, with a tentative D call TRBD2 (6 bases). Trimming took off 5 bases at V and 3 bases at J, with 26 bases between the two ends. The CDR3 length is 18 residues. CDR1 MDHEN and CDR2 SYDVKM come from the germline V gene. The CDR3 DNA reads TGTGCCAGCAGTCCTTTACTAGCACGGGGCGGGAACTACTACGAGCAGTACTTC. Translated: CASSPLLARGGNYYEQYF.

This chain links TRBV9 with TRBJ2-7; tentative D call: TRBD1 (6 bases). The CDR3 loop spans 18 amino acids. The germline V gene has CDR1 SGDLS and CDR2 YYNGEE. V was shortened by 4 bases and J by 7 bases, with 30 bases between the two germline ends. This chain's CDR3 is CASSSLSVEVIGGNEQYF. For the CDR3, the DNA is TGTGCCAGCAGCTCCCTAAGCGTAGAGGTCATAGGGGGAAATGAGCAGTACTTC.

J is TRBJ1-5 and V is TRBV13, with TRBD1 matching over 11 bases. Germline-derived CDR1 and CDR2 are PRHDT and FYEKMQ (reference sequence). Trimming cost V 5 bases and J 6 bases; bases outside gene matches: 9. The CDR3 length is 16 residues. Here the CDR3 DNA reads TGTGCCAGCAGCCTAAATGCCGGGACAGGGGGTCAGCCCCAGCATTTT. It is translated as CASSLNAGTGGQPQHF. Supplemented by reference TRBV13 and TRBJ1-5, the full variable domain reads AAGVIQSPRHLIKEKRETATLKCYPIPRHDTVYWYQQGPGQDPQFLISFYEKMQSDKGSIPDRFSAQQFSDYHSELNMSSLELGDSALYFCASSLNAGTGGQPQHFGDGTRLSIL.

The chain employs TRBV27 and TRBJ1-5, with D possibly matching TRBD1 (6 bases). The ends were cut back, 5 bases at V and 2 bases at J, with 10 bases in the middle. This CDR3 has 14 amino acids. Germline V gene data show CDR1 as MNHEY and CDR2 as SMNVEV (reference sequence). The CDR3 region has the DNA TGTGCCAGCAGTCCCGGACAGCGCAATCAGCCCCAGCATTTT. Its translation: CASSPGQRNQPQHF.

The chain carries TRBV5-1 and TRBJ1-2, with a possible D match to TRBD1 (5 bases). The CDR3 has 19 amino acids. From germline, CDR1 is SGHRS and CDR2 YFSETQ. The ends were cut back, 4 bases at V and 10 bases at J, with 35 bases in the middle. The CDR3 coding sequence is TGCGCCAGCAGCCCGCCCCTGAAATACCCCCTCGGGACGGGACCTTTCTACACCTTC. Encoded protein: CASSPPLKYPLGTGPFYTF.

V gene TRBV5-4 combines with J gene TRBJ2-2; weak D call: TRBD2 (6 bases). The CDR3 has 15 residues. Germline CDR1 and CDR2: SGHNT and YYREEE (reference sequence). V gave up 5 bases and J gave up 3 bases, with 14 bases separating them. The CDR3 DNA follows: TGTGCCAGCAGGGCGGGGAATTTTCACACCGGGGAGCTGTTTTTT. Protein: CASRAGNFHTGELFF.

The chain employs TRBV7-3 and TRBJ2-7; TRBD2 matches 10 bases. Germline V gene data show CDR1 as SGHTA and CDR2 as FQGTGA. The CDR3 runs 17 residues. The V and J ends lost 0 bases and 4 bases, in that order; junction bases with no gene match: 9. The CDR3 region is CASSLTGAGGRIYEQYF. The CDR3 nucleotides read TGTGCCAGCAGCTTAACAGGAGCGGGAGGGAGAATTTACGAGCAGTACTTC. Based on the CDR3 plus reference TRBV7-3 and TRBJ2-7, the full variable domain is GAGVSQTPSNKVTEKGKYVELRCDPISGHTALYWYRQSLGQGPEFLIYFQGTGAADDSGLPNDRFFAVRPEGSVSTLKIQRTERGDSAVYLCASSLTGAGGRIYEQYFGPGTRLTVT.

The V and J genes are TRBV4-1 and TRBJ2-7; D is unresolved. There are 14 residues in the CDR3. Trimming removed 1 base at V and 2 bases at J, with 9 bases between. Germline CDR1 is MGHRA and CDR2 is YSYEKL. The chain's CDR3 is CASSQGLGTYEQYF. The CDR3 bases are TGCGCCAGCAGCCAAGGGCTGGGCACCTACGAGCAGTACTTC.

This chain uses TRBV7-9 with TRBJ2-1, with D possibly being TRBD1 (7 bases). Germline V CDR1 and CDR2: SEHNR, FQNEAQ (reference sequence). Trimming took 0 bases from V and 8 from J, leaving 14 bases between them. This CDR3 region has 15 residues. CDR3 sequence: CASSLAGRGADEQFF. The CDR3, as DNA: TGTGCCAGCAGCTTAGCGGGCAGGGGGGCGGATGAGCAGTTCTTC.

This rearrangement joins TRBV11-3 to TRBJ2-7; 10 bases are a match to TRBD1. CDR3 length: 16 amino acids. Unmatched junction bases numbered 7, after V lost 1 base and J lost 4 bases. Germline V lookup: CDR1 SGHNT, CDR2 YENEEA. Written as DNA, the CDR3 is TGTGCCAGCAGCTTAGGGACAGGGGGTAAAATGTACGAGCAGTACTTC. Translated: CASSLGTGGKMYEQYF. The full variable domain, with the rest looked up from reference TRBV11-3 and TRBJ2-7, is EAGVVQSPRYKIIEKKQPVAFWCNPISGHNTLYWYLQNLGQGPELLIRYENEEAVDDSQLPKDRFSAERLKGVDSTLKIQPAELGDSAVYLCASSLGTGGKMYEQYFGPGTRLTVT.